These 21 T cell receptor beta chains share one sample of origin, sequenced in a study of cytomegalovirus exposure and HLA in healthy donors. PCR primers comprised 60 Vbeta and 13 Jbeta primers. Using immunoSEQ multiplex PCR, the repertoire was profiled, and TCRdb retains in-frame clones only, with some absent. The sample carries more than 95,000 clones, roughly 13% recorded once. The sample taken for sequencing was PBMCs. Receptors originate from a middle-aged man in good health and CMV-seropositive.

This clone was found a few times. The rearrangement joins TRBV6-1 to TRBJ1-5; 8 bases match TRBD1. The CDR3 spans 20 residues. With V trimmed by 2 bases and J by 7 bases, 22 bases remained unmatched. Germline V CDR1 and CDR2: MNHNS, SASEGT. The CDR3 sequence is CASSEFQFRPRQGIQQPQHF. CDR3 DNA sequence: TGTGCCAGCAGTGAATTCCAGTTTAGACCGAGACAGGGGATTCAGCAGCCCCAGCATTTT.

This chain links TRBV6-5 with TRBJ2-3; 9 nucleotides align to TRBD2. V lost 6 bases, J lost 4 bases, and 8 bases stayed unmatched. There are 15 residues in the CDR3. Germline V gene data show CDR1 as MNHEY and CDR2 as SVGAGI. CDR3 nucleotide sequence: TGTGCCAGCAGCTCGAGCGGGAGGCGAGCAGATACGCAGTATTTT. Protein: CASSSSGRRADTQYF.

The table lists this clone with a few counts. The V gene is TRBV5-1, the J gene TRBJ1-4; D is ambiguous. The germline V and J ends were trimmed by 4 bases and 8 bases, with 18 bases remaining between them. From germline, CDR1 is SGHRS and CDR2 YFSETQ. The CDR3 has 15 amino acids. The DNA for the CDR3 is TGCGCCAGCAGCCCCCAGCCGGTCGGGAACGAAAAACTGTTTTTT. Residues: CASSPQPVGNEKLFF.

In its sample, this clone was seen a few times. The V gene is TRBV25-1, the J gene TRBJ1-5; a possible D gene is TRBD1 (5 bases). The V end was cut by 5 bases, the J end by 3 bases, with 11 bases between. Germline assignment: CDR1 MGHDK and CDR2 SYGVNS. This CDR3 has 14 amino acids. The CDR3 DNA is TGTGCCAGCAGTCAAGGACAAAACAATCAGCCCCAGCATTTT. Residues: CASSQGQNNQPQHF.

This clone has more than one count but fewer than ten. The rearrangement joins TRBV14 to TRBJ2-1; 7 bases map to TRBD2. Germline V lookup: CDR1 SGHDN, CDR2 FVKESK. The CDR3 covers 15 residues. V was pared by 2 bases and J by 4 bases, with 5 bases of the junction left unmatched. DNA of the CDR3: TGTGCCAGCAGCCAATCTAGCGGAATTTACAATGAGCAGTTCTTC. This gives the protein CASSQSSGIYNEQFF.

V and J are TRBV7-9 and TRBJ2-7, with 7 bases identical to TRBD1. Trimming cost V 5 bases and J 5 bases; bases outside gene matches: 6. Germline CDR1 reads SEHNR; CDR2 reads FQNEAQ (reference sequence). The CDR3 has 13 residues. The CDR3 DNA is TGTGCCAGCAGCACGAGACAGGGAGACGAGCAGTACTTC. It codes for CASSTRQGDEQYF. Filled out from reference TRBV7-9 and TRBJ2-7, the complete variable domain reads DTGVSQNPRHKITKRGQNVTFRCDPISEHNRLYWYRQTLGQGPEFLTYFQNEAQLEKSRLLSDRFSAERPKGSFSTLEIQRTEQGDSAMYLCASSTRQGDEQYFGPGTRLTVT.

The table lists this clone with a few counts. CDR3 DNA: TGTGCCAGCGGGACGAAGGGACTAGGAGGGGAGACCCAGTACTTC. It translates to CASGTKGLGGETQYF. This chain joins TRBV7-2 and TRBJ2-5; 8 positions match TRBD2. The CDR3 has 15 amino acids. V shed 8 bases and J 5 bases; nucleotides not matched to a gene: 13. The germline CDR1 and CDR2 sequences are SGHTA and FQGNSA.

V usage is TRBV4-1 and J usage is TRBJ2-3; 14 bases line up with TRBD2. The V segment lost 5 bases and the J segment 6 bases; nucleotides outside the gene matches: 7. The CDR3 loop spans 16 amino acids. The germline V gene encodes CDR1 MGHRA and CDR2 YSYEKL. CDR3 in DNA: TGCGCCAGCAGCAGACTAGCGGGAGGGGATCACGATACGCAGTATTTT. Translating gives CASSRLAGGDHDTQYF.

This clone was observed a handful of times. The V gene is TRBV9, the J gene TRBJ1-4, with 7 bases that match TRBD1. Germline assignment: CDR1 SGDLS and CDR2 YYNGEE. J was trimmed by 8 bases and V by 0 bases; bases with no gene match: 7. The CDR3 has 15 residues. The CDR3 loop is CASSVGGTGAEKLFF. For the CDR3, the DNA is TGTGCCAGCAGCGTAGGGGGAACAGGGGCAGAAAAACTGTTTTTT.

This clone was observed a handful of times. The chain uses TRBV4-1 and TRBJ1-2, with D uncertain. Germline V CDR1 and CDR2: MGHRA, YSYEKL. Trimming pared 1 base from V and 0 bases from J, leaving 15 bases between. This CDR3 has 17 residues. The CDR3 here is CASSQVPTTGANYGYTF. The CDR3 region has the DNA TGCGCCAGCAGCCAAGTCCCCACGACGGGAGCTAACTATGGCTACACCTTC.

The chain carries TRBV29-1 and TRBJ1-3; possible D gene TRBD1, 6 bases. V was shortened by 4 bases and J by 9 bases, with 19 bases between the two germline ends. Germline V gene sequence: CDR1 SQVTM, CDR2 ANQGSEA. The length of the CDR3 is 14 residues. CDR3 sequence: CSVADRLSLTTIYF. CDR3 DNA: TGCAGCGTTGCTGACAGGTTATCCCTCACCACCATATATTTT.

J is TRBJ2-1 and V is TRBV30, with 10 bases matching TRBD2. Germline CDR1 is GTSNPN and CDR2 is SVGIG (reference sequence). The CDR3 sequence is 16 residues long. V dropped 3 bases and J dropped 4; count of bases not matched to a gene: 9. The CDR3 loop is CAWSKGLAGGYNEQFF. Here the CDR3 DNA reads TGTGCCTGGAGCAAGGGGTTAGCGGGAGGTTACAATGAGCAGTTCTTC.

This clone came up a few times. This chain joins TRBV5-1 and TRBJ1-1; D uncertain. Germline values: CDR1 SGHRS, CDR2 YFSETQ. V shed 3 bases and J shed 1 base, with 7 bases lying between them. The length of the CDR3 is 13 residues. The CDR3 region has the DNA TGCGCCAGCAGCTCCACAAAGAACACTGAAGCTTTCTTT. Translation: CASSSTKNTEAFF.

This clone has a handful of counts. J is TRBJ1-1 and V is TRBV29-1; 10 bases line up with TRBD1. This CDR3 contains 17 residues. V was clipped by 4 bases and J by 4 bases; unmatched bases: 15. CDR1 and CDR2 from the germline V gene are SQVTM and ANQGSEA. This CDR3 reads CSVVWDRGTRLGTEAFF. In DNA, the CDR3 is TGCAGCGTTGTGTGGGACAGGGGTACTCGACTTGGCACTGAAGCTTTCTTT. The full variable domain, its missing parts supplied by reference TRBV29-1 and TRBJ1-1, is SAVISQKPSRDICQRGTSLTIQCQVDSQVTMMFWYRQQPGQSLTLIATANQGSEATYESGFVIDKFPISRPNLTFSTLTVSNMSPEDSSIYLCSVVWDRGTRLGTEAFFGQGTRLTVV.

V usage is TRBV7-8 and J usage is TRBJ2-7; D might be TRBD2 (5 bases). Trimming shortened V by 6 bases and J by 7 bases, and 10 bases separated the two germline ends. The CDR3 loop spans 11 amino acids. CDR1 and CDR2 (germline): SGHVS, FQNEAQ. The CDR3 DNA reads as TGTGCCAGCAGAATAGCGTCAGAGCAGTACTTC. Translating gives CASRIASEQYF.

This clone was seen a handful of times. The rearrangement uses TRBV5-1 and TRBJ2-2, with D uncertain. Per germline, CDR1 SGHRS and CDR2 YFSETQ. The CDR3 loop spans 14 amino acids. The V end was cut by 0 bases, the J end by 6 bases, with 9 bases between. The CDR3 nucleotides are TGCGCCAGCAGCTTGGCGCAGGTCCCCGGGGAGCTGTTTTTT. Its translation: CASSLAQVPGELFF.

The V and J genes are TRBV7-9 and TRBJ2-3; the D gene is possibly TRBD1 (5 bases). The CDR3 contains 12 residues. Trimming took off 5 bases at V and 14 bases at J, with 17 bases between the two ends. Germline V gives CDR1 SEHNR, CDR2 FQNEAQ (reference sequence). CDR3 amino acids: CASSPDTGGWYF. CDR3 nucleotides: TGTGCCAGCAGCCCGGACACGGGTGGTTGGTATTTT.

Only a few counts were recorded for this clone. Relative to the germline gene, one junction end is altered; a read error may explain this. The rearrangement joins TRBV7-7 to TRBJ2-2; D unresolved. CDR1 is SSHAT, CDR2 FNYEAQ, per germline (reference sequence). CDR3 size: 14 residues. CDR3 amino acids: CASSQARNTGELFF. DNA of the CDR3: TGTGCTAGCAGCCAGGCGAGGAACACCGGGGAGCTGTTTTTT. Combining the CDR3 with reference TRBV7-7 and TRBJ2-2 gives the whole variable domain GAGVSQSPRYKVTKRGQDVTLRCDPISSHATLYWYQQALGQGPEFLTYFNYEAQPDKSGLPSDRFSAERPEGSISTLTIQRTEQRDSAMYRCASSQARNTGELFFGEGSRLTVL.

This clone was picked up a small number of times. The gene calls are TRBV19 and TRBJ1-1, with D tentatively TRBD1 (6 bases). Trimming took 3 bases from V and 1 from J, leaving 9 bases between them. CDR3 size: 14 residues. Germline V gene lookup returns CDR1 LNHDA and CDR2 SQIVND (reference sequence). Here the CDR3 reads CASSIQQGNTEAFF. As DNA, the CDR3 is TGTGCCAGTAGTATCCAACAGGGGAACACTGAAGCTTTCTTT. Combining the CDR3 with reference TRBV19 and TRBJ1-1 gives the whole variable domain DGGITQSPKYLFRKEGQNVTLSCEQNLNHDAMYWYRQDPGQGLRLIYYSQIVNDFQKGDIAEGYSVSREKKESFPLTVTSAQKNPTAFYLCASSIQQGNTEAFFGQGTRLTVV.

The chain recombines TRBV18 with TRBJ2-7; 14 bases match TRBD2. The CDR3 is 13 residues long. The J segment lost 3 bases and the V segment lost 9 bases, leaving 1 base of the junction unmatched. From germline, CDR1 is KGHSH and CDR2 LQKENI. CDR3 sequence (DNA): TGTGCCAGTGGGACTAGCGGGAGCTACGAGCAGTACTTC. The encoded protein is CASGTSGSYEQYF.

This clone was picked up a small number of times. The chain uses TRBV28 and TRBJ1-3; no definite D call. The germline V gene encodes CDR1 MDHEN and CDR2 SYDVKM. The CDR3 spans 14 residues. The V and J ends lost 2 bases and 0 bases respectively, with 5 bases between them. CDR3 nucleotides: TGTGCCAGCAGTTTAAGCCTCTCTGGAAACACCATATATTTT. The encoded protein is CASSLSLSGNTIYF.